The clone carrying this T cell receptor beta chain was observed once. The antigen is undetermined. TCRdb's copy holds only in-frame clones and misses some; the assay was immunoSEQ multiplex PCR. The sample has some 2,000,000 clones; roughly 96% are singletons. The sample is drawn from a study of shared clonotypes between healthy human individuals. For the study at large: A donor's plate count was three for CD4 naive and three for CD4 memory; CD8 naive had two and CD8 memory one. General study results and limits: An effect of sequencing depth on clonotype sharing among donors was expected.

The CDR3 has 14 residues. Trimming cost V 4 bases and J 4 bases, with 11 bases left between them. Per the germline V gene, CDR1 is SGHRS and CDR2 is YFSETQ. The rearrangement links TRBV5-1 to TRBJ1-4; D ambiguous. The receptor comes from a man younger than 30 in good health. The sequenced material came from naive CD4+ T cells sorted from blood. The subset was: CD45RA+ positively selected. The DNA of the CDR3 is TGCGCCAGCAGCCCGACTAGTGTTAATGAAAAACTGTTTTTT. Its protein is CASSPTSVNEKLFF.